This is a list of T cell receptor beta chains from one sample in a study of T cell responses to AZD1222 COVID-19 vaccine. Generated by immunoSEQ multiplex PCR, the TCRdb table keeps only in-frame clones and is missing some. Of roughly 140,000 clones in the sample, approximately 91% were seen once. This specimen was peripheral blood, taken 28 days after the second AZD1222 dose. The receptors come from an adult who received the AZD1222 COVID-19 vaccine. Both conserved end residues are part of each CDR3. The D gene is left open where the match is weak. The size entry is marked missing in some rows and otherwise reads once, few, many or a size class.

d_gene	abundance	v_gene	j_gene	CDR3nt	CDR3aa
-	-	TRBV18	TRBJ2-1	TGTGCCAGCTCACCCGTGAAACGCTATGAGCAGTTCTTC	CASSPVKRYEQFF
-	-	TRBV14	TRBJ2-7	TGTGCCAGCAGCCAAGATCCCAGGGCTATGGCGTCCTACGAGCAGTACTTC	CASSQDPRAMASYEQYF
-	-	TRBV5-1	TRBJ2-6	TGCGCCAGCAGCGGGAAACAGGGATCCGGGGCCAACGTCCTGACTTTC	CASSGKQGSGANVLTF
TRBD1	-	TRBV7-9	TRBJ2-3	TGTGCCAGCAGCCCCGGGACAGCTAGCACAGATACGCAGTATTTT	CASSPGTASTDTQYF
-	-	TRBV6-5	TRBJ1-1	TGTGCCAGCAGTACTAAGGTGAACACTGAAGCTTTCTTT	CASSTKVNTEAFF
-	-	TRBV3-1/TRBV3-2	TRBJ1-1	TGTGCCAGCAGCCCAAGGGACACTGAAGCTTTCTTT	CASSPRDTEAFF
TRBD1	-	TRBV19	TRBJ1-1	TGTGCCAGTATGGGACAGCTAAACACTGAAGCTTTCTTT	CASMGQLNTEAFF
-	-	TRBV6-5	TRBJ1-4	TGTGCCAGCAGTTACAACCCGACGGGAAGGGAAAAACTGTTTTTT	CASSYNPTGREKLFF
-	-	TRBV2	TRBJ2-7	TGTGCCAGCAGTGAACAGGGGTCCACCTACGAGCAGTACTTC	CASSEQGSTYEQYF
TRBD2	-	TRBV11-2	TRBJ2-5	TGTGCCAGCAGCCGCGGGACTAGCGGTGGTGAGACCCAGTACTTC	CASSRGTSGGETQYF
-	-	TRBV28	TRBJ1-1	TGTGCCAGCACGGGGAGCTGGGGTGTCGTGGGTGAAGCTTTCTTT	CASTGSWGVVGEAFF
-	-	TRBV4-1	TRBJ1-1	TGCGCCAGCAGCCAACCTGTCCGGAACACTGAAGCTTTCTTT	CASSQPVRNTEAFF
-	few	TRBV10-3	TRBJ1-1	TGTGCCATCACCGGCAGGGCGAACACTGAAGCTTTCTTT	CAITGRANTEAFF
-	-	TRBV19	TRBJ1-5	TGTGCCAGTAGTATAGGCGGGGGGCTAATGTCAAGCAATCAGCCCCAGCATTTT	CASSIGGGLMSSNQPQHF
TRBD1	-	TRBV6-5	TRBJ1-4	TGTGCCAGCAGTTACACACAGGGGGACAATGAAAAACTGTTTTTT	CASSYTQGDNEKLFF
TRBD1	-	TRBV7-9	TRBJ1-6	TGTGCCAGCAGCTACACAGGGGGCTCTAATTCACCCCTCCACTTT	CASSYTGGSNSPLHF
TRBD2	-	TRBV27	TRBJ2-5	TGTGCCAGCAGTTACGGGGGAGTAGCGGGCCATCAAGAGACCCAGTACTTC	CASSYGGVAGHQETQYF
-	-	TRBV9	TRBJ1-1	TGTGCCAGCAGCGAGGGGGGGACCCCACTGTTT	CASSEGGTPLF
TRBD2	-	TRBV18	TRBJ2-2	TGTGCCAGCTCACGACCTAGCGGGGGGAACACCGGGGAGCTGTTTTTT	CASSRPSGGNTGELFF
-	few	TRBV5-6	TRBJ1-6	TGTGCCAGCAGCTTAGGACAGCTCCGTAATTCACCCCTCCACTTT	CASSLGQLRNSPLHF
-	-	TRBV7-2	TRBJ1-5	TGTGCCAGCAGCCCTCTGGGTTCTAGCAATCAGCCCCAGCATTTT	CASSPLGSSNQPQHF
-	-	TRBV28	TRBJ1-2	TGTGCCAGCAGTTCCGCGGTCGGGGTGGGGAACTATGGCTACACCTTC	CASSSAVGVGNYGYTF
-	few	TRBV7-9	TRBJ2-2	TGTGCCAGCAGCTTAACAAGCACCGGGGAGCTGTTTTTT	CASSLTSTGELFF
-	-	TRBV10-2	TRBJ1-3	TGCGCCAGCAGTGCCCAGGGCCCCAACTCTGGAAACACCATATATTTT	CASSAQGPNSGNTIYF
TRBD2	-	TRBV3-1/TRBV3-2	TRBJ2-5	TGTGCCAGCAGCCAAGGGACTAGCGGGCAAGAGACCCAGTACTTC	CASSQGTSGQETQYF
-	-	TRBV4-1	TRBJ1-2	TGCGCCAGCAGCCAACCCCGGGACCTTAACTATGGCTACACCTTC	CASSQPRDLNYGYTF
-	-	TRBV19	TRBJ1-2	TGTGCCAGTACCACGGTCGGGGTCAGAGATGGCTACACCTTC	CASTTVGVRDGYTF
TRBD1	-	TRBV6-2/TRBV6-3	TRBJ1-1	TGTGCCAGCAGTTACTCGACAGGCAGGGGGCAGGGGATGAACACTGAAGCTTTCTTT	CASSYSTGRGQGMNTEAFF
-	-	TRBV2	TRBJ1-1	TGTGCCAGCAGTGAGTACAGGGCCCAGAACACTGAAGCTTTCTTT	CASSEYRAQNTEAFF
-	-	TRBV5-1	TRBJ1-6	TGCGCCAGCAGCTGGTGGGTATCGGGGGCGGCCTATAATTCACCCCTCCACTTT	CASSWWVSGAAYNSPLHF
-	-	TRBV4-1	TRBJ1-2	TGCGCCAGCAGCCAGCAGTCAGGGGCAAAAGCTAACTATGGCTACACCTTC	CASSQQSGAKANYGYTF
-	-	TRBV6-6	TRBJ1-5	TGTGCCAGCACCCGTGCAGGCACAAATCAGCCCCAGCATTTT	CASTRAGTNQPQHF
-	-	TRBV5-1	TRBJ2-2	TGCGCCAGCAGCTTGGCTCCCACCGGGGAGCTGTTTTTT	CASSLAPTGELFF
TRBD1	once	TRBV5-1	TRBJ1-1	TGCGCCAGCAGCCCGGGGGGGACAGGGGCACTTGAAGCTTTCTTT	CASSPGGTGALEAFF
TRBD2	-	TRBV5-1	TRBJ2-2	TGCGCCAGCAGCTTGTCCCCCTCGGGGGGAAACACCGGGGAGCTGTTTTTT	CASSLSPSGGNTGELFF